This T cell receptor beta chain was sequenced during a study of Ad26.COV2.S vaccination and SARS-CoV-2 variants. Germline CDR1 is MNHEY and CDR2 is SVGAGI. The CDR3 runs to 12 residues. V gave up 6 bases and J gave up 6 bases, with 12 bases separating them. Clones were sequenced by immunoSEQ multiplex PCR, and TCRdb holds only the in-frame ones, with some missing. The table records around 340,000 clones, about 86% of them present only once. Treatment described: 15 to 20 received Ad26.COV2.S at low or high dose, single or two shots; 5 received placebo; per-sample allocation not given. Sampling was done on day 63 after the first vaccine or placebo injection.

Specimen: peripheral blood, collected in a trial of Ad26.COV2.S vaccine versus placebo. The gene calls are TRBV6-5 and TRBJ2-7; D may be TRBD2 (6 bases). This receptor was obtained from a person between 18 and 65 years old who received the Ad26.COV2.S COVID-19 vaccine or a placebo. The CDR3 is CASRIGGPEQYF. The CDR3 coding sequence is TGTGCCAGCAGGATTGGAGGGCCCGAGCAGTACTTC.